This T cell receptor beta chain was sequenced in a study of cytomegalovirus exposure and HLA in healthy donors. The PCR used 60 Vbeta and 13 Jbeta primers. Repertoires were generated with immunoSEQ multiplex PCR, while TCRdb's copy carries only in-frame clones and drops some. The sample has about 97,000 clones; approximately 81% are singletons. This CDR3 has 13 residues. CDR1 is GTSNPN, CDR2 SVGIG, per germline (reference sequence). V was shortened by 0 bases and J by 2 bases, with 7 bases between the two germline ends. The source of this sequence is a male donor in good health and CMV-seropositive. Material for sequencing was PBMCs. This chain connects TRBV30 to TRBJ1-2; the D is unclear. For the CDR3, the DNA is TGTGCCTGGAGTGTAGAGGGCAACTATGGCTACACCTTC. Translation gives CAWSVEGNYGYTF.